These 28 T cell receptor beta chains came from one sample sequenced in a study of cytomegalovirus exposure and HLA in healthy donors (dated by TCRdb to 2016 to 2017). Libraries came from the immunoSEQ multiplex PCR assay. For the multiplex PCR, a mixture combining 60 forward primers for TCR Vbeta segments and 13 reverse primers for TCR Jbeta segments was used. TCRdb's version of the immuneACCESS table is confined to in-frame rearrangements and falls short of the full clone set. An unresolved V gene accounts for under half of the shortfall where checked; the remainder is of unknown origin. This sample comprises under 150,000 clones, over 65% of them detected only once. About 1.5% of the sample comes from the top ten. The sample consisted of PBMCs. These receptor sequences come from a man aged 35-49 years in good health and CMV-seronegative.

The CDR3 nucleotides are TGTGCCAGCAGCTTAACATCCTACGAGCAGTACTTC. Protein: CASSLTSYEQYF. The V call is TRBV7-2, the J call TRBJ2-7; D remains unclear. Trimming cost V 2 bases and J 1 base, with 3 bases left between them. Germline assignment: CDR1 SGHTA and CDR2 FQGNSA. This CDR3 spans 12 amino acids.

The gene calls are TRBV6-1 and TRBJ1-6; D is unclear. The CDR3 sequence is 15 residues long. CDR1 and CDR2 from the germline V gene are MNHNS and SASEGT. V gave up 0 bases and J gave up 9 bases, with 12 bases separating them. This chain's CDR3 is CASSEASGIGSPLHF. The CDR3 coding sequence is TGTGCCAGCAGTGAAGCTTCGGGGATCGGTTCACCCCTCCACTTT.

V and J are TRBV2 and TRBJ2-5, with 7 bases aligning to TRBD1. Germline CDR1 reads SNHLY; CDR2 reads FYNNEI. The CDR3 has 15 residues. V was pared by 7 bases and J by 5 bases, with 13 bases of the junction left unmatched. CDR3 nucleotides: TGTGCCAGCAAACGGGACAGTCCCGGGCGGGAGACCCAGTACTTC. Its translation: CASKRDSPGRETQYF.

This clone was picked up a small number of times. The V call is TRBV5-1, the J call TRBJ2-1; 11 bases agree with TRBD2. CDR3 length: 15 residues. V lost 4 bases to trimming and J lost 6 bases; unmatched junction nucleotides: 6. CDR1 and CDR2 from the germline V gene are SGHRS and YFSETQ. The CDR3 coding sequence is TGCGCCAGCAGCGGCCTAGCGGGGGGCAGCAATGAGCAGTTCTTC. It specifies CASSGLAGGSNEQFF.

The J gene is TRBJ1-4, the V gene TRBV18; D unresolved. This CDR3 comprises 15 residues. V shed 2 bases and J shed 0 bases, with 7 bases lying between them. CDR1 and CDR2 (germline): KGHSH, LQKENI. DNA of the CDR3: TGTGCCAGCTCACCAAATCGTGCAACTAATGAAAAACTGTTTTTT. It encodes CASSPNRATNEKLFF.

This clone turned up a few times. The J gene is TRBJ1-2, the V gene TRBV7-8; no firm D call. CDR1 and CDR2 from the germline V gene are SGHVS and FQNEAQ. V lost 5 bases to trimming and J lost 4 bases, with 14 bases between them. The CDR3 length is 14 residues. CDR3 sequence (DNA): TGTGCCAGCAGCCCACAGTCTTCATCCTATGGCTACACCTTC. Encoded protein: CASSPQSSSYGYTF.

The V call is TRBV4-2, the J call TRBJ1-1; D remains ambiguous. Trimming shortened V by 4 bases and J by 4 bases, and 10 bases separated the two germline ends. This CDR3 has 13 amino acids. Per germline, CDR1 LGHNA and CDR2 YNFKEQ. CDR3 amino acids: CASSRLGGTEAFF. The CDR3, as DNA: TGTGCCAGCAGCCGTCTGGGAGGCACTGAAGCTTTCTTT.

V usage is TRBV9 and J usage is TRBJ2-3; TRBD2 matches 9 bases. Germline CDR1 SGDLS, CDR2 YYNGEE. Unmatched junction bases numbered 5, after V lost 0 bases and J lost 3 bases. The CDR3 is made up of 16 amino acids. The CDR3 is CASSVEVAGATDTQYF. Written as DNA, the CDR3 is TGTGCCAGCAGCGTAGAGGTAGCGGGGGCGACAGATACGCAGTATTTT. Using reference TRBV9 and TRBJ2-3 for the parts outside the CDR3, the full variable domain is DSGVTQTPKHLITATGQRVTLRCSPRSGDLSVYWYQQSLDQGLQFLIQYYNGEERAKGNILERFSAQQFPDLHSELNLSSLELGDSALYFCASSVEVAGATDTQYFGPGTRLTVL.

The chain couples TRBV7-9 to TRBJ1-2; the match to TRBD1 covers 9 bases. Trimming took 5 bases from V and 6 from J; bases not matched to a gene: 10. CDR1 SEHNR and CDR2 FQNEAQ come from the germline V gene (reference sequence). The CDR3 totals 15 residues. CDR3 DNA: TGTGCCAGCAGCCAGCCGGACAGGGGACGGGATGGCTACACCTTC. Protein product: CASSQPDRGRDGYTF. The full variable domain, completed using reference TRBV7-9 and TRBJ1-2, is DTGVSQNPRHKITKRGQNVTFRCDPISEHNRLYWYRQTLGQGPEFLTYFQNEAQLEKSRLLSDRFSAERPKGSFSTLEIQRTEQGDSAMYLCASSQPDRGRDGYTFGSGTRLTVV.

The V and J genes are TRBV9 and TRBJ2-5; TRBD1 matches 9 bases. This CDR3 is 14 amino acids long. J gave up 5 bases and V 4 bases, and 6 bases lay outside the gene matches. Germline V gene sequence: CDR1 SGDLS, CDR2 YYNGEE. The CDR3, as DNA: TGTGCCAGCAGCTCGGGACAGGGAGGGGAGACCCAGTACTTC. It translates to CASSSGQGGETQYF.

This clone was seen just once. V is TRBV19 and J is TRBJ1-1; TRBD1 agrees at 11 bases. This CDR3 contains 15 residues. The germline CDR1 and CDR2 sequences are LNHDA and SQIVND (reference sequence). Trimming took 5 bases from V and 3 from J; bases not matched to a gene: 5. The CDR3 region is CASSPDRGQDTEAFF. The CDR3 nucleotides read TGTGCCAGTAGTCCGGACAGGGGGCAGGACACTGAAGCTTTCTTT.

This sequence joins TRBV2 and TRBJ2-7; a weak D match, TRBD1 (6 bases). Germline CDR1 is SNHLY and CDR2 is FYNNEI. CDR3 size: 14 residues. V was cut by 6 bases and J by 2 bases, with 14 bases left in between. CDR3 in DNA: TGTGCCAGCAGAGACTGGGACAAGACCTACGAGCAGTACTTC. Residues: CASRDWDKTYEQYF.

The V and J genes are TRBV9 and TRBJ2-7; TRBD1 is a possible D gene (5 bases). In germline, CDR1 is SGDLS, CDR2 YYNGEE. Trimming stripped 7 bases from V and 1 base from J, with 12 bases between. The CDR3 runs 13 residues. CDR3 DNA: TGTGCCAGCGGGCAGGGTAGTTCCTACGAGCAGTACTTC. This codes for CASGQGSSYEQYF.

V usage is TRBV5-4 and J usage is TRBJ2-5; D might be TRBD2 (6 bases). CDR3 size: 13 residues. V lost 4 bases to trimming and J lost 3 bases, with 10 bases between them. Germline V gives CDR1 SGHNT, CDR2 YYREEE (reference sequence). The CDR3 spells CASSSGLKETQYF. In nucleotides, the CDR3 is TGTGCCAGCAGCAGCGGACTAAAAGAGACCCAGTACTTC.

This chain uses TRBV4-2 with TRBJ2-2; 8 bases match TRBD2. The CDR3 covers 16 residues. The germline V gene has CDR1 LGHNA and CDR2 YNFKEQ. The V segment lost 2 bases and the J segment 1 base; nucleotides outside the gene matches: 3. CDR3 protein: CASSQRGGGNTGELFF. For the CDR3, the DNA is TGTGCCAGCAGCCAACGGGGGGGAGGGAACACCGGGGAGCTGTTTTTT.

CDR3 loop: CASSLGHTNEKLFF. Written as DNA, the CDR3 is TGTGCCAGCAGCTTGGGACACACTAATGAAAAACTGTTTTTT. The genes are TRBV7-9 and TRBJ1-4, with D tentatively TRBD1 (6 bases). Germline V gene lookup returns CDR1 SEHNR and CDR2 FQNEAQ (reference sequence). The CDR3 runs 14 residues. V was clipped by 3 bases and J by 2 bases, with 7 bases between them.

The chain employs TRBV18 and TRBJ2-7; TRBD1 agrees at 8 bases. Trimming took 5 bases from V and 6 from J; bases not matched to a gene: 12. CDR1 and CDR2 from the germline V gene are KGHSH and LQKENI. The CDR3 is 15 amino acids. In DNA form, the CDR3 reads TGTGCCAGCTCAGTAGGGACAGGAGGCGTCTTCGAGCAGTACTTC. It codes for CASSVGTGGVFEQYF.

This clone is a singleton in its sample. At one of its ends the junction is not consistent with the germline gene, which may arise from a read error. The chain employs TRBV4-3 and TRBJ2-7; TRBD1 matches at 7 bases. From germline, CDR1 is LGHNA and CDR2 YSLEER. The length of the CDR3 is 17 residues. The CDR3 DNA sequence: TGCGCCAGCAGCCAAGATCGTCTGGCAGGGGGTTCCTACGGGCAGTACTTC. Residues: CASSQDRLAGGSYGQYF.

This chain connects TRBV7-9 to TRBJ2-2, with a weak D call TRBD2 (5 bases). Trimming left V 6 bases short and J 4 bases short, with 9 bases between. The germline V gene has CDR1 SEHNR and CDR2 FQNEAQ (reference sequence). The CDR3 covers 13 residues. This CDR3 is CASSKAGTGELFF. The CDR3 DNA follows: TGTGCCAGCAGTAAGGCGGGCACCGGGGAGCTGTTTTTT.

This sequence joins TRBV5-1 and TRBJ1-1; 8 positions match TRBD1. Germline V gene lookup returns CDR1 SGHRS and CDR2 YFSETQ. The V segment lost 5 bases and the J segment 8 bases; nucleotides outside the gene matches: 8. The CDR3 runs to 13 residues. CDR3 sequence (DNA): TGCGCCAGCAGTAGGGTCGACAGGGGAGAAGCTTTCTTT. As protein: CASSRVDRGEAFF.

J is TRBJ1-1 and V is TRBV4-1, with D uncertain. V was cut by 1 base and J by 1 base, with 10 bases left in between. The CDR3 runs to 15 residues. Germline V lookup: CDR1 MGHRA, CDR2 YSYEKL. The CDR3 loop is CASSQVDFSNTEAFF. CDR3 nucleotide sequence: TGCGCCAGCAGCCAAGTTGACTTTTCGAACACTGAAGCTTTCTTT.

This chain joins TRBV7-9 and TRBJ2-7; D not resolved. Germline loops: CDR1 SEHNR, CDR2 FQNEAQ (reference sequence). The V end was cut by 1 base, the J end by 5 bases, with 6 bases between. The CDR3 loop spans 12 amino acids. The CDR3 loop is CASSLGQDEQYF. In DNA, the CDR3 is TGTGCCAGCAGCTTAGGGCAGGACGAGCAGTACTTC.

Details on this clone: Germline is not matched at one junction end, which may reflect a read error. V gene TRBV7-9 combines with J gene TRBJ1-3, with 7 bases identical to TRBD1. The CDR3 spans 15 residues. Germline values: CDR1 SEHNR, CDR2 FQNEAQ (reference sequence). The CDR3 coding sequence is TGTTCCAGCAGCCCGCCGGGACAGACCTTTGACACCATATATTTT. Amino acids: CSSSPPGQTFDTIYF.

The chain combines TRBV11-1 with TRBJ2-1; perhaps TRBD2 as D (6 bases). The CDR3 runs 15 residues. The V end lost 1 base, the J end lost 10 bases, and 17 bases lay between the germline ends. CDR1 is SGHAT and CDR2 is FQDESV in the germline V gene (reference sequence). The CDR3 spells CASSLGSSAGREQFF. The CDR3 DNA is TGTGCCAGCAGCTTAGGATCTAGCGCAGGCCGGGAGCAGTTCTTC.

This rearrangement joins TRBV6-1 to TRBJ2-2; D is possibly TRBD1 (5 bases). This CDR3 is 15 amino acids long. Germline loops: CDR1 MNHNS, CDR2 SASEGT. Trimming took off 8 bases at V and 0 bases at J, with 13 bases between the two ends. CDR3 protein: CASGQDRSNTGELFF. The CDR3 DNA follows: TGTGCCAGCGGGCAAGACAGATCGAACACCGGGGAGCTGTTTTTT.

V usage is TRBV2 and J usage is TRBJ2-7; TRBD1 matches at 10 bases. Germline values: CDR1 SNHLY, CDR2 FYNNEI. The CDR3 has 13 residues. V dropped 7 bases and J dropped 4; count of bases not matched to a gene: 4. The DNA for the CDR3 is TGTGCCAGCACCGACAGGGGGCTTTACGAGCAGTACTTC. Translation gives CASTDRGLYEQYF.

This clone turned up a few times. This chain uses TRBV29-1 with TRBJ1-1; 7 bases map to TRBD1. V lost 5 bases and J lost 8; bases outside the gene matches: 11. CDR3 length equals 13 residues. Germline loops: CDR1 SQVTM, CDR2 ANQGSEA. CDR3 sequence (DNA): TGCAGCGTTACCCAGACAGGGACGGGGGAAGCTTTCTTT. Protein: CSVTQTGTGEAFF. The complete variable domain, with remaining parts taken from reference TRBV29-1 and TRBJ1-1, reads SAVISQKPSRDICQRGTSLTIQCQVDSQVTMMFWYRQQPGQSLTLIATANQGSEATYESGFVIDKFPISRPNLTFSTLTVSNMSPEDSSIYLCSVTQTGTGEAFFGQGTRLTVV.

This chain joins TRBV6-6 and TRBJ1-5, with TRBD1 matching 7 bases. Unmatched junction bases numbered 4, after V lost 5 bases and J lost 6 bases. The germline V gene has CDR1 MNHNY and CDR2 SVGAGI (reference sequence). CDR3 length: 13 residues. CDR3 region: CASSPDRAQPQHF. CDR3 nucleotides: TGTGCCAGCAGTCCCGACAGGGCTCAGCCCCAGCATTTT.